This T cell receptor (beta chain) was found in a study of cytomegalovirus exposure and HLA in healthy donors. General observations from the study: Previous analysis showed most TCR beta V segments were productive about 87% or about 30% of the time. Cytomegalovirus status was reportedly diagnosed by the classifier with high specificity and sensitivity. Solely CMV serostatus was available to characterize immune exposure.

Both 60 Vbeta primers and 13 Jbeta primers went into the PCR. The data were produced by immunoSEQ multiplex PCR, yet TCRdb's version contains in-frame clones alone and is incomplete. The sample lists under 300,000 clones, roughly 81% seen once, with 2% to 2.5% in the top ten. V dropped 9 bases and J dropped 6 bases, with 12 bases sitting between them. Germline V gene lookup returns CDR1 MDHEN and CDR2 SYDVKM. The length of the CDR3 is 12 residues. Concerning this clone itself: The antigen is not known.

V usage is TRBV28 and J usage is TRBJ1-5; tentative D call: TRBD1 (5 bases). This TCR derives from a woman aged 40 to 49 in good health and CMV-seropositive. The sequencing input was PBMCs. The CDR3 coding sequence is TGTGCCAGTCAGGGAACCGGTCAGCCCCAGCATTTT. Amino acid sequence: CASQGTGQPQHF.